The rows below give T cell receptor beta chains drawn from one sample of a study of blood T cell repertoires in COVID-19. Produced via immunoSEQ multiplex PCR; TCRdb's table is partial and in-frame only. Of 150,000 to 180,000 clones detected, more than 80% appear once; the ten largest clones hold approximately 0.55%. The sequenced sample was peripheral blood. These receptor sequences come from a man in his fifties or sixties with acute or convalescent COVID-19. The CDR3 runs from the conserved cysteine through the conserved F or W. The order of the fields is V gene, clone size, D gene, J gene, CDR3 length, CDR3 protein, CDR3 DNA. A D gene is named only where the DNA matches it firmly. Rows may omit the clone size; those that give it use once, few, many or a size class.

V gene: TRBV7-6
clone size: .
D gene: TRBD1
J gene: TRBJ2-5
CDR3 length: 16
CDR3 protein: CASSLNGQGGRETQYF
CDR3 DNA: TGTGCCAGCAGCCTCAACGGACAGGGTGGGAGGGAGACCCAGTACTTC

V gene: TRBV7-8
clone size: .
D gene: .
J gene: TRBJ1-6
CDR3 length: 12
CDR3 protein: CASSFPRRPLHF
CDR3 DNA: TGTGCCAGCAGCTTCCCACGTCGGCCCCTCCACTTT

V gene: TRBV19
clone size: .
D gene: .
J gene: TRBJ1-4
CDR3 length: 14
CDR3 protein: CASTTGRVGEKLFF
CDR3 DNA: TGTGCCAGTACCACCGGCAGGGTTGGCGAAAAACTGTTTTTT

V gene: TRBV29-1
clone size: .
D gene: .
J gene: TRBJ2-7
CDR3 length: 13
CDR3 protein: CSARGARSYEQYF
CDR3 DNA: TGCAGCGCCCGGGGGGCTCGCTCCTACGAGCAGTACTTC

V gene: TRBV6-5
clone size: .
D gene: .
J gene: TRBJ1-2
CDR3 length: 14
CDR3 protein: CASSTGGRLYGYTF
CDR3 DNA: TGTGCCAGCTCCACTGGGGGCAGACTGTATGGCTACACCTTC

V gene: TRBV5-6
clone size: .
D gene: .
J gene: TRBJ2-3
CDR3 length: 17
CDR3 protein: CASSFSLIGIGTDTQYF
CDR3 DNA: TGTGCCAGCAGCTTTAGCTTAATCGGGATTGGGACAGATACGCAGTATTTT

V gene: TRBV19
clone size: few
D gene: TRBD1
J gene: TRBJ1-1
CDR3 length: 17
CDR3 protein: CASRRGTVRRGNTEAFF
CDR3 DNA: TGTGCCAGTAGGAGAGGGACAGTAAGGAGGGGGAACACTGAAGCTTTCTTT

V gene: TRBV4-1
clone size: .
D gene: .
J gene: TRBJ2-3
CDR3 length: 17
CDR3 protein: CASSQDPLASNTDTQYF
CDR3 DNA: TGCGCCAGCAGCCAAGATCCTCTGGCTAGCAACACAGATACGCAGTATTTT

V gene: TRBV29-1
clone size: .
D gene: .
J gene: TRBJ1-4
CDR3 length: 11
CDR3 protein: CSVDLNEKLFF
CDR3 DNA: TGCAGCGTTGACCTGAATGAAAAACTGTTTTTT

V gene: TRBV7-8
clone size: .
D gene: TRBD1
J gene: TRBJ1-3
CDR3 length: 14
CDR3 protein: CASSTDRDGNTIYF
CDR3 DNA: TGTGCCAGCAGCACCGACAGGGATGGAAACACCATATATTTT

V gene: TRBV2
clone size: .
D gene: .
J gene: TRBJ2-7
CDR3 length: 12
CDR3 protein: CASTGITYEQYF
CDR3 DNA: TGTGCCAGCACAGGGATTACCTACGAGCAGTACTTC

V gene: TRBV6-1
clone size: .
D gene: .
J gene: TRBJ1-2
CDR3 length: 13
CDR3 protein: CASSEQADYGYTF
CDR3 DNA: TGTGCCAGCAGTGAACAGGCCGACTATGGCTACACCTTC

V gene: TRBV19
clone size: .
D gene: TRBD2
J gene: TRBJ2-5
CDR3 length: 16
CDR3 protein: CASSRTSGGVQETQYF
CDR3 DNA: TGTGCCAGTAGTCGCACTAGCGGGGGGGTCCAAGAGACCCAGTACTTC

V gene: TRBV6-1
clone size: .
D gene: .
J gene: TRBJ1-2
CDR3 length: 13
CDR3 protein: CASSRDSFYGYTF
CDR3 DNA: TGTGCCAGCAGCCGTGACAGCTTCTATGGCTACACCTTC

V gene: TRBV7-9
clone size: .
D gene: .
J gene: TRBJ1-3
CDR3 length: 14
CDR3 protein: CASSLASSGNTIYF
CDR3 DNA: TGTGCCAGCAGCTTAGCTAGCTCTGGAAACACCATATATTTT

V gene: TRBV5-1
clone size: .
D gene: .
J gene: TRBJ1-1
CDR3 length: 14
CDR3 protein: CASSKTGIDTEAFF
CDR3 DNA: TGCGCCAGCAGCAAAACAGGAATCGACACTGAAGCTTTCTTT

V gene: TRBV19
clone size: once
D gene: .
J gene: TRBJ2-1
CDR3 length: 11
CDR3 protein: CASAYYNEQFF
CDR3 DNA: TGTGCCAGTGCCTACTACAATGAGCAGTTCTTC

V gene: TRBV6-5
clone size: few
D gene: TRBD2
J gene: TRBJ2-7
CDR3 length: 14
CDR3 protein: CASEEREGGYEQYF
CDR3 DNA: TGTGCCAGTGAGGAGCGGGAGGGCGGTTACGAGCAGTACTTC

V gene: TRBV7-3
clone size: .
D gene: .
J gene: TRBJ2-5
CDR3 length: 12
CDR3 protein: CASSSDQETQYF
CDR3 DNA: TGTGCCAGCAGTTCGGACCAAGAGACCCAGTACTTC

V gene: TRBV7-6
clone size: .
D gene: .
J gene: TRBJ2-2
CDR3 length: 12
CDR3 protein: CASSFTGGELFF
CDR3 DNA: TGTGCCAGCAGCTTTACAGGGGGGGAGCTGTTTTTT

V gene: TRBV27
clone size: .
D gene: .
J gene: TRBJ1-3
CDR3 length: 15
CDR3 protein: CASSLSGSSGNTIYF
CDR3 DNA: TGTGCCAGCAGTTTATCGGGCAGCTCTGGAAACACCATATATTTT

V gene: TRBV3-1/TRBV3-2
clone size: .
D gene: TRBD1
J gene: TRBJ1-3
CDR3 length: 15
CDR3 protein: CASSQVAGGLNTIYF
CDR3 DNA: TGTGCCAGCAGCCAAGTGGCAGGGGGTCTTAACACCATATATTTT

V gene: TRBV5-4
clone size: .
D gene: TRBD2
J gene: TRBJ2-4
CDR3 length: 13
CDR3 protein: CASSPGGENIQYF
CDR3 DNA: TGTGCCAGCAGCCCGGGGGGAGAAAACATTCAGTACTTC

V gene: TRBV12-5
clone size: .
D gene: TRBD2
J gene: TRBJ2-2
CDR3 length: 20
CDR3 protein: CASGPTDGLAGPWNTGELFF
CDR3 DNA: TGTGCTAGTGGCCCAACTGACGGGCTAGCGGGACCTTGGAACACCGGGGAGCTGTTTTTT

V gene: TRBV29-1
clone size: .
D gene: .
J gene: TRBJ1-1
CDR3 length: 12
CDR3 protein: CSVVRGSNEAFF
CDR3 DNA: TGCAGCGTCGTAAGGGGTAGTAATGAAGCTTTCTTT

V gene: TRBV10-3
clone size: .
D gene: .
J gene: TRBJ2-6
CDR3 length: 15
CDR3 protein: CAILDGSAGANVLTF
CDR3 DNA: TGTGCCATCCTTGATGGGAGTGCTGGGGCCAACGTCCTGACTTTC

V gene: TRBV19
clone size: .
D gene: TRBD2
J gene: TRBJ2-5
CDR3 length: 18
CDR3 protein: CASSIDPDTSGNQETQYF
CDR3 DNA: TGTGCCAGTAGTATAGATCCTGACACTAGCGGTAACCAAGAGACCCAGTACTTC

V gene: TRBV7-2
clone size: .
D gene: TRBD1
J gene: TRBJ1-1
CDR3 length: 15
CDR3 protein: CASSSQGVRNTEAFF
CDR3 DNA: TGTGCCAGCAGCTCCCAGGGGGTCAGGAACACTGAAGCTTTCTTT

V gene: TRBV7-2
clone size: .
D gene: TRBD2
J gene: TRBJ2-2
CDR3 length: 18
CDR3 protein: CASSLGVLTSVDTGELFF
CDR3 DNA: TGTGCCAGCAGCTTAGGAGTACTTACTAGCGTGGACACCGGGGAGCTGTTTTTT

V gene: TRBV19
clone size: .
D gene: TRBD1
J gene: TRBJ1-2
CDR3 length: 13
CDR3 protein: CASSADRQGSYTF
CDR3 DNA: TGTGCCAGTAGCGCCGACAGACAGGGGAGCTACACCTTC

V gene: TRBV7-2
clone size: .
D gene: TRBD1
J gene: TRBJ2-7
CDR3 length: 13
CDR3 protein: CASSRDRGREQYF
CDR3 DNA: TGTGCCAGCAGCCGGGACAGGGGACGCGAGCAGTACTTC

V gene: TRBV7-3
clone size: .
D gene: TRBD1
J gene: TRBJ2-5
CDR3 length: 14
CDR3 protein: CASSLDREQETQYF
CDR3 DNA: TGTGCCAGCAGCCTCGACAGGGAACAAGAGACCCAGTACTTC

V gene: TRBV4-3
clone size: .
D gene: TRBD2
J gene: TRBJ2-5
CDR3 length: 18
CDR3 protein: CASSLWLGAGDREMTQYF
CDR3 DNA: TGCGCCAGCAGCCTATGGTTAGGGGCGGGGGACCGTGAGATGACCCAGTACTTC

V gene: TRBV28
clone size: once
D gene: TRBD1
J gene: TRBJ1-4
CDR3 length: 13
CDR3 protein: CASSHRGSEKLFF
CDR3 DNA: TGTGCCAGCAGCCACAGGGGATCGGAGAAACTGTTTTTT

V gene: TRBV27
clone size: once
D gene: .
J gene: TRBJ1-4
CDR3 length: 14
CDR3 protein: CASNLGGWGGKLFF
CDR3 DNA: TGTGCCAGCAACCTGGGAGGTTGGGGAGGGAAACTGTTTTTT

V gene: TRBV10-2
clone size: .
D gene: TRBD1
J gene: TRBJ2-2
CDR3 length: 13
CDR3 protein: CASRGTVSWELFF
CDR3 DNA: TGCGCCAGCAGGGGGACAGTGTCTTGGGAGCTGTTTTTT

V gene: TRBV7-9
clone size: .
D gene: TRBD2
J gene: TRBJ2-1
CDR3 length: 17
CDR3 protein: CASSRYIPGLAFDEQFF
CDR3 DNA: TGTGCCAGCAGCCGATACATTCCGGGACTAGCGTTCGATGAGCAGTTCTTC

V gene: TRBV27
clone size: .
D gene: TRBD1
J gene: TRBJ1-1
CDR3 length: 15
CDR3 protein: CASSFSGGLNTEAFF
CDR3 DNA: TGTGCCAGCAGTTTTTCAGGGGGCTTAAACACTGAAGCTTTCTTT

V gene: TRBV9
clone size: once
D gene: .
J gene: TRBJ1-3
CDR3 length: 17
CDR3 protein: CASTGNPGWMSGNTIYF
CDR3 DNA: TGTGCCAGCACCGGAAATCCCGGGTGGATGTCTGGAAACACCATATATTTT

V gene: TRBV19
clone size: .
D gene: .
J gene: TRBJ2-7
CDR3 length: 13
CDR3 protein: CASSIVGESEQYF
CDR3 DNA: TGTGCCAGTAGTATAGTAGGAGAAAGCGAGCAGTACTTC

V gene: TRBV7-9
clone size: .
D gene: .
J gene: TRBJ2-7
CDR3 length: 13
CDR3 protein: CASSLVGGREQYF
CDR3 DNA: TGTGCCAGCAGCTTAGTTGGGGGGAGGGAGCAGTACTTC

V gene: TRBV7-9
clone size: .
D gene: TRBD1
J gene: TRBJ1-2
CDR3 length: 14
CDR3 protein: CASTPDRVLGGYTF
CDR3 DNA: TGTGCCAGCACCCCGGACAGGGTGTTAGGCGGCTACACCTTC

V gene: TRBV6-5
clone size: .
D gene: TRBD1
J gene: TRBJ2-1
CDR3 length: 15
CDR3 protein: CASSLTGEAYNEQFF
CDR3 DNA: TGTGCCAGCAGCTTGACAGGGGAGGCCTACAATGAGCAGTTCTTC

V gene: TRBV3-1/TRBV3-2
clone size: .
D gene: .
J gene: TRBJ1-4
CDR3 length: 16
CDR3 protein: CASSQEAYGGNEKLFF
CDR3 DNA: TGTGCCAGCAGCCAAGAGGCTTACGGCGGAAATGAAAAACTGTTTTTT

V gene: TRBV27
clone size: .
D gene: .
J gene: TRBJ2-3
CDR3 length: 12
CDR3 protein: CASSFNTDTQYF
CDR3 DNA: TGTGCCAGCAGTTTTAATACAGATACGCAGTATTTT

V gene: TRBV29-1
clone size: .
D gene: .
J gene: TRBJ2-7
CDR3 length: 13
CDR3 protein: CSVGGGAMYEQYF
CDR3 DNA: TGCAGCGTTGGGGGGGGCGCGATGTACGAGCAGTACTTC

V gene: TRBV9
clone size: .
D gene: TRBD2
J gene: TRBJ2-3
CDR3 length: 13
CDR3 protein: CASSVAGTSVSYF
CDR3 DNA: TGTGCCAGCAGCGTAGCCGGGACTAGCGTTTCGTATTTT

V gene: TRBV19
clone size: .
D gene: TRBD1
J gene: TRBJ1-2
CDR3 length: 15
CDR3 protein: CASSRPGQRVYGYTF
CDR3 DNA: TGTGCCAGTAGTAGACCGGGACAGAGGGTTTATGGCTACACCTTC

V gene: TRBV19
clone size: few
D gene: .
J gene: TRBJ1-6
CDR3 length: 15
CDR3 protein: CASTGLGHPNSPLHF
CDR3 DNA: TGTGCCAGTACGGGTCTGGGACACCCAAATTCACCCCTCCACTTT

V gene: TRBV5-1
clone size: .
D gene: .
J gene: TRBJ2-1
CDR3 length: 13
CDR3 protein: CASSFLGYNEQFF
CDR3 DNA: TGCGCCAGCAGCTTCCTAGGCTACAATGAGCAGTTCTTC

V gene: TRBV11-2
clone size: .
D gene: TRBD1
J gene: TRBJ1-4
CDR3 length: 15
CDR3 protein: CASSLAGGTGLKLFF
CDR3 DNA: TGTGCCAGCAGCTTAGCGGGCGGGACAGGGCTGAAACTGTTTTTT

V gene: TRBV3-1/TRBV3-2
clone size: .
D gene: .
J gene: TRBJ2-3
CDR3 length: 15
CDR3 protein: CASSQDPLGTDTQYF
CDR3 DNA: TGTGCCAGCAGCCAAGATCCACTAGGCACAGATACGCAGTATTTT

V gene: TRBV4-2
clone size: .
D gene: TRBD2
J gene: TRBJ2-5
CDR3 length: 16
CDR3 protein: CASSQEIGRAIETQYF
CDR3 DNA: TGTGCCAGCAGCCAAGAGATCGGGAGGGCCATTGAGACCCAGTACTTC

V gene: TRBV19
clone size: once
D gene: TRBD1
J gene: TRBJ2-1
CDR3 length: 15
CDR3 protein: CASSTNRGPYNEQFF
CDR3 DNA: TGTGCCAGTAGCACCAACAGGGGGCCCTACAATGAGCAGTTCTTC

V gene: TRBV7-9
clone size: .
D gene: .
J gene: TRBJ2-1
CDR3 length: 11
CDR3 protein: CASSQDNEQFF
CDR3 DNA: TGTGCCAGCAGCCAGGACAATGAGCAGTTCTTC

V gene: TRBV29-1
clone size: .
D gene: TRBD2
J gene: TRBJ2-5
CDR3 length: 14
CDR3 protein: CSVVQRGFQETQYF
CDR3 DNA: TGCAGCGTTGTACAGCGGGGGTTCCAAGAGACCCAGTACTTC

V gene: TRBV18
clone size: .
D gene: TRBD1
J gene: TRBJ1-6
CDR3 length: 16
CDR3 protein: CASSPLDRGGNSPLHF
CDR3 DNA: TGTGCCAGCTCACCACTAGACAGGGGAGGGAATTCACCCCTCCACTTT

V gene: TRBV6-5
clone size: .
D gene: .
J gene: TRBJ1-5
CDR3 length: 13
CDR3 protein: CASSPGVSQPQHF
CDR3 DNA: TGTGCCAGCTCTCCGGGGGTTAGCCAGCCCCAGCATTTT

V gene: TRBV9
clone size: .
D gene: .
J gene: TRBJ1-3
CDR3 length: 17
CDR3 protein: CASSVAPRDNAGNTIYF
CDR3 DNA: TGTGCCAGCAGCGTAGCACCCCGGGACAACGCTGGAAACACCATATATTTT

V gene: TRBV5-4
clone size: .
D gene: TRBD2
J gene: TRBJ2-3
CDR3 length: 17
CDR3 protein: CASSPGLAGSSTDTQYF
CDR3 DNA: TGTGCCAGCAGCCCGGGACTAGCGGGATCTAGCACAGATACGCAGTATTTT